These T cell receptor beta chains were read from a single sample in a study of breast tumors, draining lymph nodes, adjacent tissues. Via MiXCR, TCRdb re-called the multiplex PCR reads, giving one row per CDR3 protein. Among about 180,000 distinct CDR3 sequences listed, 25% to 40% were seen once. The sample taken for sequencing was axillary lymph node tissue. These receptors were collected from a female donor with breast cancer. Some clones in this sample may be carry-over from other donors' samples. CDR3s include the opening cysteine and the closing phenylalanine or tryptophan. D genes are given only for firm matches. Clone size is not always given. Where it is, it says once, few, many or a class for expanded clones.

>TRBV11-2|many|.|TRBJ2-3
CASSFRTADTQYF
TGTGCCAGCAGTTTTCGAACCGCTGATACGCAGTATTTT
>TRBV19|many|.|TRBJ2-3
CASSGSTSTDTQYF
TGTGCCAGTAGTGGCAGTACTAGCACAGATACGCAGTATTTT
>TRBV18|.|.|TRBJ1-3
CASSPYKSSGNTIYF
TGTGCCAGCTCACCATATAAGAGCTCTGGAAACACCATATATTTT
>TRBV5-1|many|.|TRBJ1-2
CASSLVGGQDYGYTF
TGCGCCAGCAGCTTGGTTGGGGGGCAAGACTATGGCTACACCTTC
>TRBV14|many|.|TRBJ1-2
CASSQDSGRKYGYTF
TGTGCCAGCAGCCAAGATTCGGGACGGAAGTATGGCTACACCTTC
>TRBV9|many|TRBD2|TRBJ2-3
CASSQLTSGRTDTQYF
TGTGCCAGCAGCCAACTGACTAGCGGGAGAACAGATACGCAGTATTTT
>TRBV19|.|.|TRBJ1-1
CASSNQRNTEAFF
TGTGCCAGTAGTAATCAGAGGAACACTGAAGCTTTCTTT
>TRBV7-8|.|.|TRBJ2-3
CASSSPVGERGADPQYF
TGTGCCAGCAGCTCCCCAGTAGGGGAACGGGGCGCAGATCCGCAGTATTTT
>TRBV5-6|many|.|TRBJ2-3
CASSFRPDSQYF
TGTGCCAGCAGCTTCAGACCCGATTCGCAGTATTTT
>TRBV6-5|.|.|TRBJ2-1
CASSYRPGPSNEQFF
TGTGCCAGCAGTTACCGGCCAGGGCCATCTAATGAGCAGTTCTTC
>TRBV7-2|many|TRBD2|TRBJ2-7
CASSVSGGYLDEQYF
TGTGCCAGCAGCGTTAGCGGGGGCTATCTTGACGAGCAGTACTTC
>TRBV20-1|many|TRBD1|TRBJ2-7
CSAVPGQGAYEQYF
TGCAGTGCTGTACCGGGACAGGGGGCGTACGAGCAGTACTTC
>TRBV7-8|many|.|TRBJ2-2
CASSLRETYNTGELFF
TGTGCCAGCAGCTTAAGGGAGACATATAACACCGGGGAGCTGTTTTTT
>TRBV5-6|many|TRBD2|TRBJ2-3
CASSHRGLAGLTDTQYF
TGTGCCAGCAGCCATAGAGGACTAGCGGGCCTCACAGATACGCAGTATTTT
>TRBV6-1|.|.|TRBJ1-3
CASSEVGVLSGNTIYF
TGTGCCAGCAGTGAAGTAGGCGTACTCTCTGGAAACACCATATATTTT
>TRBV7-2|many|.|TRBJ2-7
CASSLYGARYEQYF
TGTGCCAGCAGCTTATACGGGGCCCGCTACGAGCAGTACTTC
>TRBV10-3|many|.|TRBJ2-7
CAISGGGSTEQYF
TGTGCCATCAGTGGAGGGGGGTCTACCGAGCAGTACTTC
>TRBV2|.|.|TRBJ2-6
CASRRGTGANVLTF
TGTGCCAGCAGGAGGGGAACTGGGGCCAACGTCCTGACTTTC